One and the same sample provided the 11 T cell receptor beta chains below, sequenced in a study of blood T cells in healthy people across ages. Combining a sample-barcoded 5' primer with a J-beta primer mix, a second PCR ran for roughly 7 to 12 cycles. From the 5' RACE reads, TCRdb called clonotypes with MiXCR, one entry per CDR3 protein. Here the sample spans 800,000 to 900,000 distinct CDR3 sequences, 62% being singletons. What was sequenced was blood. These receptors came from a man aged 25 to 40 in good health.

The chain has TRBV14 and TRBJ2-4; D unclear. Judging by the DNA end, TRBJ2-7 fits better; the J call may be wrong. Germline V CDR1 and CDR2: SGHDN, FVKESK. CDR3 size: 12 residues. The CDR3 spells CASSHDAFEQYF. The CDR3 region has the DNA TGTGCCAGCAGCCATGATGCCTTCGAGCAGTACTTC.

A few counts support this clonotype. The V call is TRBV6-2 or TRBV6-3, the J call TRBJ2-3, with D possibly TRBD2 on 6 matching bases. The CDR3 has 13 amino acids. V was pared by 6 bases and J by 3 bases, with 10 bases between. Germline CDR1 MNHEY, CDR2 SVGEGT. CDR3: CASSWGTTDTQYF. CDR3 DNA sequence: TGTGCCAGCAGCTGGGGGACTACAGATACGCAGTATTTT.

The gene calls are TRBV4-3 and TRBJ1-4, with D perhaps TRBD1 (5 bases). CDR3 length: 17 residues. Trimming took off 0 bases at V and 8 bases at J, with 19 bases between the two ends. Germline V gene lookup returns CDR1 LGHNA and CDR2 YSLEER. The CDR3 nucleotides read TGCGCCAGCAGCCAAGAATCGGAGGGGACCCCGTGGGAAAAACTGTTTTTT. This gives the protein CASSQESEGTPWEKLFF.

The V call is TRBV7-9, the J call TRBJ1-5; the D is unclear. There are 11 residues in the CDR3. V dropped 10 bases and J dropped 7 bases, with 11 bases sitting between them. The germline gives CDR1 SEHNR, CDR2 FQNEAQ (reference sequence). The DNA for the CDR3 is TGTGCCACCAAGAATGGACAGCCCCAGCATTTT. Translated, it gives CATKNGQPQHF.

This clonotype was seen ten or more times. This sequence joins TRBV6-2 or TRBV6-3 and TRBJ2-7; D is unresolved. Germline CDR1 is MNHEY and CDR2 is SVGEGT. The CDR3 is made up of 15 amino acids. Deletions cut 2 bases from V and 5 bases from J, with 16 bases between. CDR3 residues: CASSYMGIGPHEQYF. The CDR3, as DNA: TGTGCCAGCAGTTACATGGGGATCGGTCCGCACGAGCAGTACTTC.

The V and J genes are TRBV3-1 and TRBJ2-5, with 12 bases fitting TRBD1. This CDR3 is 17 amino acids long. Trimming removed 1 base from V and 6 bases from J; junction bases left unmatched: 9. From germline, CDR1 is LGHDT and CDR2 YNNKEL (reference sequence). The CDR3 here is CASSQGPGQGAFKTQYF. CDR3 DNA sequence: TGTGCCAGCAGCCAAGGTCCGGGACAGGGGGCGTTTAAGACCCAGTACTTC.

In its sample, this clonotype was seen a few times. The V gene is TRBV5-1, the J gene TRBJ1-5; maybe TRBD1 (6 bases). Germline CDR1 is SGHRS and CDR2 is YFSETQ. The CDR3 extends over 15 amino acids. The V and J ends lost 0 bases and 0 bases respectively, with 7 bases between them. Here the CDR3 reads CASSLAGASNQPQHF. The DNA for the CDR3 is TGCGCCAGCAGCTTGGCAGGGGCTAGCAATCAGCCCCAGCATTTT. The entire variable domain, with the rest obtained from reference TRBV5-1 and TRBJ1-5, is as follows: KAGVTQTPRYLIKTRGQQVTLSCSPISGHRSVSWYQQTPGQGLQFLFEYFSETQRNKGNFPGRFSGRQFSNSRSEMNVSTLELGDSALYLCASSLAGASNQPQHFGDGTRLSIL.

The chain has TRBV12-3 or TRBV12-4 and TRBJ2-7; 12 positions match TRBD1. J gave up 4 bases and V 5 bases, and 9 bases lay outside the gene matches. The CDR3 is made up of 16 amino acids. CDR3 DNA sequence: TGTGCCAGCAGTAGGCCGGGACAGGGGGCGGCGTACGAGCAGTACTTC. Protein: CASSRPGQGAAYEQYF.

The CDR3 bases are TGTGCCAGCAGCTCCCCTTTGGGGGGAGGGAGCTCCTACGAGCAGTACTTC. Translating it yields CASSSPLGGGSSYEQYF. The chain is built from TRBV28 and TRBJ2-7; 7 positions agree with TRBD2. The CDR3 totals 17 residues. After removal of 6 bases from V and 0 bases from J, the junction contained 14 bases not matched to a gene. CDR1 and CDR2 from the germline V gene are MDHEN and SYDVKM.

CDR3 DNA sequence: TGTGCCAGCGGCGGGACAGGGCCCTACGAGCCCCAGCATTTT. Its translation is CASGGTGPYEPQHF. The chain uses TRBV25-1 and TRBJ1-5, with TRBD1 matching over 9 bases. With V trimmed by 8 bases and J by 8 bases, 10 bases remained unmatched. CDR1 is MGHDK, CDR2 SYGVNS, per germline. CDR3 size: 14 residues.

The CDR3 region is CASSTFGGAGETQYF. In DNA, the CDR3 is TGTGCCAGCAGCACCTTCGGGGGGGCCGGAGAGACCCAGTACTTC. This chain connects TRBV7-2 to TRBJ2-7; 8 bases are shared with TRBD2. The J call may be faulty, since TRBJ2-5 better matches the DNA end. The germline V gene encodes CDR1 SGHTA and CDR2 FQGNSA. The CDR3 runs 15 residues.